Given below is one T cell receptor beta chain in context. Its specificity is not known. The data were obtained in a study of CD8 T cells in ankylosing spondylitis. Overall study results and limits: Matched ankylosing spondylitis synovial fluid reportedly contained a significantly enriched population of disease-linked clones.

In TCRdb, the 5' RACE reads were re-called with MiXCR into one record per CDR3 protein. The table records approximately 200,000 distinct CDR3 sequences, 13% of them present only once. The CDR3 sequence is 16 residues long. V was pared by 4 bases and J by 10 bases, with 24 bases between. Germline CDR1 and CDR2: SGHRS and YFSETQ. The sequence was collected from a female donor with ankylosing spondylitis or in good health (not recorded which). The sequenced sample consisted of blood, either unsorted or a sorted T cell fraction (not recorded which). This chain uses TRBV5-1 with TRBJ2-1; weak D call: TRBD2 (6 bases). The CDR3 spells CASSRPATTGEGEQFF. As DNA, the CDR3 is TGCGCCAGCAGCCGCCCAGCTACGACGGGAGAGGGCGAGCAGTTCTTC.